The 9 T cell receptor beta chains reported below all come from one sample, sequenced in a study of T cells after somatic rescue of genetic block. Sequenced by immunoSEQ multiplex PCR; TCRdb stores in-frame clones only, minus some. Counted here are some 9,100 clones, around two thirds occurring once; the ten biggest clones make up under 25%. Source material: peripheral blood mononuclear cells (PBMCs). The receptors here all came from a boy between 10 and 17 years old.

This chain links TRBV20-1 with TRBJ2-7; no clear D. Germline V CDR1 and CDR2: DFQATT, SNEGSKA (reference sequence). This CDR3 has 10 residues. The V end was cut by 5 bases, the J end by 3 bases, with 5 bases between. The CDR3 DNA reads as TGCAGTGCTGCGCACTACGAGCAGTACTTC. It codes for CSAAHYEQYF.

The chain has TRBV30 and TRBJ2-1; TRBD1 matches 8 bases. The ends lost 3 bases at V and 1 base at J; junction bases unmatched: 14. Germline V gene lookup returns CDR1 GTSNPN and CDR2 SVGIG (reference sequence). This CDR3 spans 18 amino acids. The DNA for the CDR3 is TGTGCCTGGAGAAGGGAGCAGGGGGCGATGAGGTCCTACAATGAGCAGTTCTTC. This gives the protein CAWRREQGAMRSYNEQFF.

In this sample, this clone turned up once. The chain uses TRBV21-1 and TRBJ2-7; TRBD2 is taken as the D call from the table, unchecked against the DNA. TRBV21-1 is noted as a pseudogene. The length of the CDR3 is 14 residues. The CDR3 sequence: CASSALRENYEQYF. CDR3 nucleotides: TGTGCCAGCAGCGCCCTTCGTGAGAATTACGAGCAGTACTTC.

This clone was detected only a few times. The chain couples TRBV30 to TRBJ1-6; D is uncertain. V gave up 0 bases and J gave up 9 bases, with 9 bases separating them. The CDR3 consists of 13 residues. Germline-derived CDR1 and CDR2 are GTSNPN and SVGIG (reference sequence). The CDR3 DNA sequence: TGTGCCTGGAGTGTATTCGAGCGTTCACCCCTCCACTTT. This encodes CAWSVFERSPLHF.

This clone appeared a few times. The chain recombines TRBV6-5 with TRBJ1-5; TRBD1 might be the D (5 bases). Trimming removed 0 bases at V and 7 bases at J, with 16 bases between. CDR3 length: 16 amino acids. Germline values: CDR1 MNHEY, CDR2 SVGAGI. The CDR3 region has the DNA TGTGCCAGCAGTTACTCCCCTCGGGACGGGGGGCAGCCCCAGCATTTT. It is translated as CASSYSPRDGGQPQHF.

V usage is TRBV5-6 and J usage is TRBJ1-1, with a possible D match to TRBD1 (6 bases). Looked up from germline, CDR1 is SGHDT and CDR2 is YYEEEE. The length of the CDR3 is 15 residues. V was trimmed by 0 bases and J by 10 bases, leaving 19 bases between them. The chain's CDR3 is CASSLVNIRGEGAFF. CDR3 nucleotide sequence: TGTGCCAGCAGCTTGGTTAATATTAGGGGGGAAGGAGCTTTCTTT. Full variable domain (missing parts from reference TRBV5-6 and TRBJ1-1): DAGVTQSPTHLIKTRGQQVTLRCSPKSGHDTVSWYQQALGQGPQFIFQYYEEEERQRGNFPDRFSGHQFPNYSSELNVNALLLGDSALYLCASSLVNIRGEGAFFGQGTRLTVV.

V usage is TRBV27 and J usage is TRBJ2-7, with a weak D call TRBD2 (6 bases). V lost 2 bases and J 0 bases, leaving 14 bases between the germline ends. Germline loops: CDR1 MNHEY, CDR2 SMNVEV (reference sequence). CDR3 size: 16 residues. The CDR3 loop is CASSLHLGGISYEQYF. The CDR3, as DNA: TGTGCCAGCAGTTTACATCTCGGGGGAATCTCCTACGAGCAGTACTTC.

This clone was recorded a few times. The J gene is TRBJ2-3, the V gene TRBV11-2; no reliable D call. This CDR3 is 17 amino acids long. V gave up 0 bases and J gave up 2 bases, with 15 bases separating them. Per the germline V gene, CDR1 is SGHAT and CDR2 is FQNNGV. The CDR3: CASSLDGLAYYTDTQYF. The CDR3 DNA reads TGTGCCAGCAGCTTAGACGGCCTCGCCTACTACACAGATACGCAGTATTTT.

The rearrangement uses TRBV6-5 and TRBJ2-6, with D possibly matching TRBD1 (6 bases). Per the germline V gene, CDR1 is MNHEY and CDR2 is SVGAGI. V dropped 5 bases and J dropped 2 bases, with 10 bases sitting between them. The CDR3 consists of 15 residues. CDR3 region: CASSTPGAGANVLTF. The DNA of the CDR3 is TGTGCCAGCAGTACACCAGGGGCTGGGGCCAACGTCCTGACTTTC.